This TCR beta chain was sequenced for a study of blood T cell repertoires in COVID-19. Repertoires were generated with immunoSEQ multiplex PCR, while TCRdb's copy carries only in-frame clones and drops some. The sample gives some 190,000 clones, 84% of which show up once; under 4% is in the top ten. Participants came from some 23 US areas, aged about 18 to 89 years. V lost 5 bases and J lost 6, with 17 bases in between. Looked up from germline, CDR1 is MDHEN and CDR2 is SYDVKM. The CDR3 totals 15 residues. The receptor comes from a woman in her twenties or thirties who had recovered from COVID-19. V and J are TRBV28 and TRBJ2-4, with D unresolved. The sample was PBMCs or T cells enriched from blood (not recorded which). The CDR3 protein is CASSTTRVAANIQYF. The CDR3 DNA sequence: TGTGCCAGCAGTACCACCCGGGTGGCAGCAAACATTCAGTACTTC. The complete variable domain, with remaining parts taken from reference TRBV28 and TRBJ2-4, reads DVKVTQSSRYLVKRTGEKVFLECVQDMDHENMFWYRQDPGLGLRLIYFSYDVKMKEKGDIPEGYSVSREKKERFSLILESASTNQTSMYLCASSTTRVAANIQYFGAGTRLSVL.